A selection of T cell receptor beta chains follows, all from one sample in a study of T-cell reconstitution after alpha-beta-depleted transplantation in children. TCRdb called the PCR reads again in MiXCR, with one record for every CDR3 protein. The sample holds around 490,000 distinct CDR3 sequences; around 10% are singletons and the top ten take roughly 15%. This specimen was PBMCs, mostly from graft donor cells, taken 180 days after TCRalphabeta/CD19-depleted stem cell transplant. The receptors shown here come from a female patient aged 2 to 10 who had a stem cell transplant for aplastic anemia, so the T cells may come from the graft donor. CDR3s include the opening cysteine and the closing phenylalanine or tryptophan. The D gene is left open where the match is weak. Some rows mark clone size as missing; the rest say once, few, many or name a class of expanded clone.

TRBD1	TRBV29-1	TRBJ1-1	few	CSVGRTGDTEAFF	TGCAGCGTTGGGCGGACAGGGGACACTGAAGCTTTCTTT
-	TRBV13	TRBJ2-7	-	CASSLRQAHSYEQYF	TGTGCCAGCAGTTTAAGACAGGCTCACTCCTACGAGCAGTACTTC
-	TRBV7-2	TRBJ2-3	many	CASSLGPATDTQYF	TGTGCCAGCAGCTTAGGGCCAGCTACAGATACGCAGTATTTT
TRBD1	TRBV5-6	TRBJ2-7	few	CASSLERDRGHPRDYEQYF	TGTGCCAGCAGCTTGGAGCGGGACAGGGGCCACCCCCGGGACTACGAGCAGTACTTC
-	TRBV21-1	TRBJ1-3	-	CASSKGGPNRHTIYF	TGTGCCAGCAGCAAAGGAGGTCCGAACCGGCACACCATATATTTT
TRBD2	TRBV7-8	TRBJ2-1	-	CASSYRLAGLNEQFF	TGTGCCAGCAGCTACAGACTAGCGGGGCTCAATGAGCAGTTCTTC
-	TRBV6-2/TRBV6-3	TRBJ2-1	-	CASSSTLNNEQFF	TGTGCCAGCTCTTCCACCCTTAACAATGAGCAGTTCTTC
-	TRBV5-1	TRBJ2-3	many	CASSRLDTQYF	TGCGCCAGCAGCCGTCTAGATACGCAGTATTTT
TRBD2	TRBV20-1	TRBJ2-3	-	CRAAGSTPDTQYF	TGCAGGGCAGCGGGGTCGACCCCAGATACGCAGTATTTT
-	TRBV29-1	TRBJ1-1	few	CSVEDAVTEAFF	TGCAGCGTTGAAGATGCAGTAACTGAAGCTTTCTTT
-	TRBV28	TRBJ2-5	-	CASGVIETQYF	TGTGCCAGCGGGGTAATAGAGACCCAGTACTTC
-	TRBV7-2	TRBJ1-1	-	CASSAPRGRRTEAFF	TGTGCCAGCAGCGCTCCTCGGGGGCGGCGTACTGAAGCTTTCTTT
-	TRBV29-1	TRBJ1-2	-	CSVESLVGYTF	TGCAGCGTTGAGTCCCTGGTGGGCTACACCTTC
TRBD1	TRBV5-5	TRBJ2-3	-	CASSGTGTTDTQYF	TGTGCCAGCAGCGGGACAGGGACCACAGATACGCAGTATTTT
-	TRBV7-9	TRBJ2-2	few	CATRAATGELFF	TGTGCCACCCGAGCCGCCACCGGGGAGCTGTTTTTT
TRBD1	TRBV7-6	TRBJ1-1	-	CASSPGQGYWGTEAFF	TGTGCCAGCAGCCCGGGACAGGGGTATTGGGGCACTGAAGCTTTCTTT
TRBD1	TRBV27	TRBJ2-5	-	CASTPSLRAGGVKETQYF	TGTGCCAGCACCCCCAGCCTCAGGGCAGGGGGCGTCAAAGAGACCCAGTACTTC
-	TRBV12-2	TRBJ2-2	few	CASRQYRGQNTGELFF	TGTGCAAGTCGCCAATACAGGGGACAGAACACCGGGGAGCTGTTTTTT
TRBD1	TRBV6-2/TRBV6-3	TRBJ2-2	few	CASTANDRGLYRTGELFF	TGTGCCAGCACCGCAAACGACAGGGGGCTGTATCGGACCGGGGAGCTGTTTTTT
-	TRBV5-1	TRBJ2-5	few	CASSSDQTQYF	TGCGCCAGCAGCTCCGACCAGACCCAGTACTTC
-	TRBV20-1	TRBJ2-1	-	CSARGQGVKPYNEQFF	TGCAGTGCTAGAGGGCAGGGAGTAAAGCCCTACAATGAGCAGTTCTTC
-	TRBV4-3	TRBJ2-7	few	CASSPDSTYEQYF	TGCGCCAGCAGCCCGGACTCAACCTACGAGCAGTACTTC
TRBD1	TRBV19	TRBJ1-6	-	CASNGQGGVSPLHF	TGTGCCAGTAATGGACAGGGAGGTGTCTCACCCCTCCACTTT
-	TRBV6-1	TRBJ2-1	few	CASEDRPKAFLSYNEQFF	TGTGCCAGCGAGGACAGACCTAAAGCGTTCCTTTCCTACAATGAGCAGTTCTTC
TRBD1	TRBV6-1	TRBJ2-2	-	CASTKRRGPYDTGELFF	TGTGCCAGCACCAAACGAAGGGGGCCTTATGACACCGGGGAGCTGTTTTTT
TRBD2	TRBV7-3	TRBJ2-5	few	CASSLRGGGVRETQYF	TGTGCCAGCAGCTTAAGGGGGGGTGGGGTAAGAGAGACCCAGTACTTC
-	TRBV20-1	TRBJ1-5	few	CSARGHGGNQPQHF	TGCAGTGCTAGAGGGCACGGGGGCAATCAGCCCCAGCATTTT
TRBD1	TRBV6-5	TRBJ1-5	few	CASSLTGTGKNQPQHF	TGTGCCAGCAGTTTAACCGGGACAGGGAAAAATCAGCCCCAGCATTTT
-	TRBV10-3	TRBJ2-2	few	CAISGTSFYRLTGELFF	TGTGCCATCAGTGGCACCTCTTTCTACCGATTGACCGGGGAGCTGTTTTTT
TRBD2	TRBV6-2/TRBV6-3	TRBJ2-1	few	CASSPTLGTSGYNEQFF	TGTGCCAGCAGTCCTACGTTAGGGACTAGCGGGTACAATGAGCAGTTCTTC
-	TRBV7-7	TRBJ2-5	-	CASSLGGGLPYQETQYF	TGTGCCAGCAGCTTAGGCGGCGGCCTACCGTACCAAGAGACCCAGTACTTC
TRBD1	TRBV18	TRBJ1-1	once	CASSPVRTGGGTEAFF	TGTGCCAGCTCACCCGTCCGGACAGGGGGCGGCACTGAAGCTTTCTTT
TRBD2	TRBV11-2	TRBJ2-7	few	CASSLEPGRGRPSSYEQYF	TGTGCCAGCAGCTTAGAACCGGGTCGCGGGAGGCCTTCCTCCTACGAGCAGTACTTC
-	TRBV28	TRBJ2-1	-	CASSLRDTGFASYNEQFF	TGTGCCAGCAGTTTACGGGACACGGGTTTTGCATCCTACAATGAGCAGTTCTTC
-	TRBV7-3	TRBJ2-2	few	CASSLQPYVEGSSNTGELFF	TGTGCCAGCAGCCTCCAACCTTACGTTGAGGGGTCTTCGAACACCGGGGAGCTGTTTTTT
-	TRBV4-2	TRBJ1-2	-	CASSQPGLLSYGYTF	TGTGCCAGCAGCCAACCGGGGCTACTTTCTTATGGCTACACCTTC
-	TRBV12-3/TRBV12-4	TRBJ2-5	few	CASSLGKGPGTQYF	TGTGCCAGCAGTTTGGGGAAGGGCCCCGGGACCCAGTACTTC
-	TRBV28	TRBJ1-5	-	CASSYRVEPQHF	TGTGCCAGCAGCTACAGGGTCGAGCCCCAGCATTTT
-	TRBV12-3/TRBV12-4	TRBJ1-6	few	CASSFTGNSPLHF	TGTGCCAGCAGTTTTACAGGGAATTCACCCCTCCACTTT
-	TRBV9	TRBJ2-1	few	CASSVWNSQGNEQFF	TGTGCCAGCAGCGTATGGAACAGTCAGGGGAATGAGCAGTTCTTC
TRBD1	TRBV4-3	TRBJ2-1	few	CASSQEGAGGFEQFF	TGCGCCAGCAGCCAAGAAGGAGCAGGGGGTTTTGAGCAGTTCTTC
-	TRBV4-3	TRBJ1-2	few	CASSQLDRPSLGGYTF	TGCGCCAGCAGCCAACTTGACAGGCCAAGTCTTGGTGGCTACACCTTC
-	TRBV28	TRBJ1-5	few	CASDGGAEPPYQPQHF	TGTGCCAGCGATGGGGGGGCGGAACCACCTTATCAGCCCCAGCATTTT
-	TRBV5-1	TRBJ2-7	-	CASSAGLGYEQYF	TGCGCCAGCAGCGCGGGACTTGGCTACGAGCAGTACTTC
TRBD1	TRBV11-2	TRBJ2-6	-	CASSYRGQVLSGANVLTF	TGTGCCAGCAGCTACCGGGGACAGGTGCTCTCTGGGGCCAACGTCCTGACTTTC
-	TRBV6-6	TRBJ2-5	few	CASRGRAEETQYF	TGTGCCAGCCGAGGGAGAGCTGAAGAGACCCAGTACTTC
-	TRBV6-2/TRBV6-3	TRBJ2-6	-	CASSYWTIFWANVLTF	TGTGCCAGCAGTTACTGGACTATCTTCTGGGCCAACGTCCTGACTTTC
-	TRBV13	TRBJ2-1	few	CASSSEGGGTEADEQFF	TGTGCCAGCAGCTCCGAAGGTGGAGGGACGGAGGCGGATGAGCAGTTCTTC
-	TRBV28	TRBJ1-5	many	CASSLFNQPNSNQPQHF	TGTGCCAGCAGTTTATTCAACCAGCCTAATAGCAATCAGCCCCAGCATTTT
TRBD2	TRBV5-1	TRBJ2-3	-	CASSFSLAGVADTQYF	TGCGCCAGCAGCTTCTCACTAGCGGGAGTTGCAGATACGCAGTATTTT
-	TRBV5-1	TRBJ2-7	-	CASSPSGTSYEQYF	TGCGCCAGCAGCCCCTCCGGGACATCCTACGAGCAGTACTTC
TRBD1	TRBV7-9	TRBJ1-2	-	CASSPSPGGPNYGYTF	TGTGCCAGCAGCCCCTCCCCAGGGGGCCCAAACTATGGCTACACCTTC